Listed below are T cell receptor beta chains from one sample, sequenced in a study of early T cells in non-severe SARS-CoV-2 infection. In TCRdb, the 5' RACE reads were re-called with MiXCR into one record per CDR3 protein. The top ten clones hold 12% of a sample with 75,000 to 80,000 distinct CDR3 sequences, 15% to 19% of them seen once. Sequenced: whole blood. Source of these receptors: an adult who was a healthcare worker with PCR-confirmed SARS-CoV-2 infection or an uninfected control (not recorded which). The CDR3 runs from the conserved cysteine through the conserved F or W. Fields, in order: V gene, J gene, CDR3 protein.

v_gene: TRBV5-5
j_gene: TRBJ1-1
CDR3aa: CASSFTLMGALNTEAFF

v_gene: TRBV7-2
j_gene: TRBJ2-7
CDR3aa: CASSPRRVYEQYF

v_gene: TRBV5-1
j_gene: TRBJ2-7
CDR3aa: CASSRGQSYEQYF

v_gene: TRBV9
j_gene: TRBJ1-1
CDR3aa: CASSATGTEAFF

v_gene: TRBV9
j_gene: TRBJ2-2
CDR3aa: CASSVGRLNTGELFF

v_gene: TRBV14
j_gene: TRBJ2-2
CDR3aa: CASSPGRGPSNTGELFF

v_gene: TRBV28
j_gene: TRBJ2-2
CDR3aa: CASRLAGNTGELSF

v_gene: TRBV7-2
j_gene: TRBJ2-7
CDR3aa: CASSPLQVTYEQYF

v_gene: TRBV28
j_gene: TRBJ2-3
CDR3aa: CASRRWQGVADTQYF

v_gene: TRBV20-1
j_gene: TRBJ1-5
CDR3aa: CSARDSNQPQHF

v_gene: TRBV20-1
j_gene: TRBJ1-6
CDR3aa: CSARDRRQGGGSPLHF

v_gene: TRBV4-3
j_gene: TRBJ2-6
CDR3aa: CASSQDSGANVLTF

v_gene: TRBV20-1
j_gene: TRBJ2-7
CDR3aa: CSARGDRYEQYF

v_gene: TRBV9
j_gene: TRBJ2-3
CDR3aa: CASSVEDGAGIYTDTQYF

v_gene: TRBV3-1
j_gene: TRBJ2-7
CDR3aa: CASSPPGLRGYEQYF

v_gene: TRBV3-1
j_gene: TRBJ2-1
CDR3aa: CASSQGTSGVKEQFF

v_gene: TRBV7-9
j_gene: TRBJ1-1
CDR3aa: CASRQTSNTEAFF

v_gene: TRBV12-3/TRBV12-4
j_gene: TRBJ2-1
CDR3aa: CASSFGGLAFYNEQFF

v_gene: TRBV11-2
j_gene: TRBJ1-1
CDR3aa: CASSFAGQYTEAFF

v_gene: TRBV11-1
j_gene: TRBJ2-1
CDR3aa: CASSNGGLPNNEQFF

v_gene: TRBV10-3
j_gene: TRBJ1-2
CDR3aa: CAISESLSHGYTF

v_gene: TRBV20-1
j_gene: TRBJ1-1
CDR3aa: CSARSGFTEAFF

v_gene: TRBV5-1
j_gene: TRBJ2-7
CDR3aa: CASSHGHRDRSYEQYF

v_gene: TRBV11-2
j_gene: TRBJ1-1
CDR3aa: CASSVGQTMNTEAFF

v_gene: TRBV15
j_gene: TRBJ2-1
CDR3aa: CATSRGRAENEQFF

v_gene: TRBV18
j_gene: TRBJ2-3
CDR3aa: CASSPWTSGSLAQYF

v_gene: TRBV20-1
j_gene: TRBJ2-7
CDR3aa: CSASPKAALRPPEYF

v_gene: TRBV6-6
j_gene: TRBJ1-2
CDR3aa: CASRTGQGNYGYTF

v_gene: TRBV5-1
j_gene: TRBJ2-3
CDR3aa: CASSLGDLTDTQYF

v_gene: TRBV3-1
j_gene: TRBJ2-7
CDR3aa: CASSQEGRQGEQYF

v_gene: TRBV24-1
j_gene: TRBJ2-7
CDR3aa: CATSEGSYEQYF

v_gene: TRBV6-2/TRBV6-3
j_gene: TRBJ1-6
CDR3aa: CASSYSPGSPLHF

v_gene: TRBV7-9
j_gene: TRBJ2-5
CDR3aa: CASSLGVSSGSWETQYF

v_gene: TRBV12-3/TRBV12-4
j_gene: TRBJ1-1
CDR3aa: CASTQGFEAFF

v_gene: TRBV11-3
j_gene: TRBJ2-2
CDR3aa: CASSRTRNTGELFF

v_gene: TRBV6-2/TRBV6-3
j_gene: TRBJ2-7
CDR3aa: CASSFAYEQYF

v_gene: TRBV7-9
j_gene: TRBJ1-2
CDR3aa: CASSLGTGGNYGYTF

v_gene: TRBV6-4
j_gene: TRBJ2-1
CDR3aa: CASSGLWGGEQFF

v_gene: TRBV6-4
j_gene: TRBJ2-3
CDR3aa: CASSVSELRTDTQYF

v_gene: TRBV4-1
j_gene: TRBJ2-7
CDR3aa: CASSQETYEQYF